The next 27 T cell receptor beta chains were all read from a single sample in a study of cytomegalovirus exposure and HLA in healthy donors. This PCR relied on a set of 60 Vbeta primers and 13 Jbeta primers. TCRdb keeps only in-frame clones here, not all; method: immunoSEQ multiplex PCR. The table lists 150,000 to 200,000 clones, around 84% of them singletons, with roughly 6.7% in the top ten. The sample was PBMCs. These receptors all stem from a man between 45 and 60 years old in good health and CMV-seropositive.

This chain connects TRBV6-4 to TRBJ1-1, with D possibly matching TRBD1 (6 bases). The CDR3 extends over 13 amino acids. Germline loops: CDR1 MRHNA, CDR2 SNTAGT. Deletions cut 6 bases from V and 1 base from J, with 9 bases between. CDR3 sequence (DNA): TGTGCCAGCAGCCAGGACAGGAACACTGAAGCTTTCTTT. Protein: CASSQDRNTEAFF.

This clone was found a few times. The chain employs TRBV5-1 and TRBJ2-3; 9 positions agree with TRBD2. Germline V gene lookup returns CDR1 SGHRS and CDR2 YFSETQ. The trim removed 0 bases at V and 5 bases at J, leaving 7 bases unmatched. The CDR3 loop spans 16 amino acids. CDR3 in DNA: TGCGCCAGCAGCTTGGGAAGCGGGGGGTCTGGAGATACGCAGTATTTT. Amino acid sequence: CASSLGSGGSGDTQYF.

The chain has TRBV19 and TRBJ2-1; weak D call: TRBD2 (5 bases). CDR1 and CDR2 from the germline V gene are LNHDA and SQIVND (reference sequence). CDR3 length equals 14 residues. The V end was cut by 3 bases, the J end by 0 bases, with 6 bases between. This CDR3 is CASSMGSSYNEQFF. DNA of the CDR3: TGTGCCAGTAGTATGGGGAGCTCCTACAATGAGCAGTTCTTC.

The V and J genes are TRBV7-6 and TRBJ1-4; D uncertain. V lost 5 bases and J lost 5, with 15 bases in between. The CDR3 length is 15 residues. Germline V gene sequence: CDR1 SGHVS, CDR2 FNYEAQ. CDR3 sequence reads: CASSDPRNGNEKLFF. The CDR3 DNA sequence: TGTGCCAGCAGCGACCCTAGAAACGGAAATGAAAAACTGTTTTTT.

The chain is built from TRBV11-2 and TRBJ2-7; D is unclear. Deletions cut 4 bases from V and 6 bases from J, with 10 bases between. This CDR3 comprises 12 residues. The germline CDR1 and CDR2 sequences are SGHAT and FQNNGV. As DNA, the CDR3 is TGTGCCAGCAGCTCCATTAAGCCCGAGCAGTACTTC. Its protein is CASSSIKPEQYF.

The V gene is TRBV9, the J gene TRBJ1-1, with 7 bases lining up with TRBD1. This CDR3 spans 16 amino acids. V lost 1 base and J lost 1; bases outside the gene matches: 7. In germline, CDR1 is SGDLS, CDR2 YYNGEE. The CDR3 sequence is CASSVNWDSTNTEAFF. The CDR3 DNA follows: TGTGCCAGCAGCGTAAATTGGGACAGCACGAACACTGAAGCTTTCTTT.

This sequence joins TRBV9 and TRBJ2-2; tentative D call: TRBD1 (5 bases). This CDR3 region has 15 residues. Germline V gene lookup returns CDR1 SGDLS and CDR2 YYNGEE. The ends were cut back, 2 bases at V and 7 bases at J, with 15 bases in the middle. The CDR3 sequence: CASSVGLQRGGELFF. In nucleotides, the CDR3 is TGTGCCAGCAGCGTCGGCCTACAAAGGGGCGGGGAGCTGTTTTTT. The full variable domain, with the rest looked up from reference TRBV9 and TRBJ2-2, is DSGVTQTPKHLITATGQRVTLRCSPRSGDLSVYWYQQSLDQGLQFLIQYYNGEERAKGNILERFSAQQFPDLHSELNLSSLELGDSALYFCASSVGLQRGGELFFGEGSRLTVL.

The rearrangement uses TRBV6-1 and TRBJ1-1, with 8 bases lining up with TRBD1. The CDR3 covers 13 residues. The germline CDR1 and CDR2 sequences are MNHNS and SASEGT. V was clipped by 6 bases and J by 6 bases; unmatched bases: 6. The CDR3 DNA is TGTGCCAGCAGCCCCAGACAGGGGTCTGAAGCTTTCTTT. Its translation is CASSPRQGSEAFF.

V gene TRBV11-2 combines with J gene TRBJ2-7; D gene unclear. Deletions cut 4 bases from V and 0 bases from J, with 7 bases between. The CDR3 loop spans 13 amino acids. Germline V gene sequence: CDR1 SGHAT, CDR2 FQNNGV. The CDR3: CASSYRNSYEQYF. CDR3 nucleotide sequence: TGTGCCAGCAGCTATCGTAACTCCTACGAGCAGTACTTC.

The V gene is TRBV27, the J gene TRBJ2-3, with 9 bases matching TRBD2. Per germline, CDR1 MNHEY and CDR2 SMNVEV (reference sequence). The V gene end was trimmed by 4 bases and the J gene end by 2 bases; junction bases not matched to a gene: 4. The CDR3 spans 15 residues. CDR3: CASSSLAGLTDTQYF. The CDR3 DNA sequence: TGTGCCAGCAGTTCCCTAGCGGGACTCACAGATACGCAGTATTTT.

Of note for this clone: Different DNA sequences within this sample yield the same CDR3. The rearrangement uses TRBV9 and TRBJ2-5; D is perhaps TRBD2 (5 bases). CDR1 is SGDLS, CDR2 YYNGEE, per germline. V was pared by 3 bases and J by 0 bases, with 9 bases between. This CDR3 has 14 amino acids. The CDR3 is CASSGTGYQETQYF. CDR3 bases: TGTGCCAGCAGCGGGACGGGATACCAAGAGACCCAGTACTTC.

The chain joins TRBV11-2 to TRBJ2-6, with a tentative D call TRBD1 (6 bases). Trimming removed 0 bases at V and 2 bases at J, with 8 bases between. CDR3 length: 16 amino acids. The V gene's germline CDR1 is SGHAT and CDR2 FQNNGV. CDR3 amino acids: CASSLEGGTGANVLTF. The CDR3 DNA reads as TGTGCCAGCAGCTTAGAAGGGGGTACTGGGGCCAACGTCCTGACTTTC.

The genes are TRBV5-1 and TRBJ1-6; TRBD1 matches at 7 bases. This CDR3 is 15 amino acids long. Trimming removed 5 bases from V and 4 bases from J; junction bases left unmatched: 6. Germline loops: CDR1 SGHRS, CDR2 YFSETQ. In DNA form, the CDR3 reads TGCGCCAGCAGGCCTCAGGGGGATTATAATTCACCCCTCCACTTT. Translated, it gives CASRPQGDYNSPLHF.

The genes are TRBV30 and TRBJ2-2; D possibly corresponds to TRBD2 (7 bases). Germline V gene sequence: CDR1 GTSNPN, CDR2 SVGIG (reference sequence). The CDR3 loop spans 15 amino acids. V was cut by 3 bases and J by 3 bases, with 14 bases left in between. The DNA of the CDR3 is TGTGCCTGGAGAGGGGGGGCCCTCCACACCGGGGAGCTGTTTTTT. Translated: CAWRGGALHTGELFF.

The V and J genes are TRBV21-1 and TRBJ1-1; the table's D gene call, TRBD1, was not cross checked with the DNA. TRBV21-1 is noted as a pseudogene. The CDR3 loop spans 14 amino acids. The CDR3 DNA reads as TGTGCCAGCGTCCCCGGAACAGGGAACACTGAAGCTTTCTTT. Protein sequence: CASVPGTGNTEAFF.

The genes are TRBV7-2 and TRBJ2-1; D may be TRBD1 (5 bases). The V gene's germline CDR1 is SGHTA and CDR2 FQGNSA. V gave up 2 bases and J gave up 7 bases, with 9 bases separating them. The CDR3 sequence is 13 residues long. CDR3 in DNA: TGTGCCAGCAGCTTAAGACAGCGAAATGAGCAGTTCTTC. Translated: CASSLRQRNEQFF.

In this sample, this clone turned up once. This chain uses TRBV15 with TRBJ2-2, with TRBD2 matching over 8 bases. Looked up from germline, CDR1 is LNHNV and CDR2 is YYDKDF (reference sequence). The trim removed 4 bases at V and 6 bases at J, leaving 13 bases unmatched. The CDR3 has 17 residues. CDR3 loop: CATSTVPGTRFAGELFF. CDR3 bases: TGTGCCACCAGCACAGTCCCCGGGACTAGGTTTGCCGGGGAGCTGTTTTTT.

The V call is TRBV6-6, the J call TRBJ1-3; D remains ambiguous. V was pared by 2 bases and J by 2 bases, with 4 bases between. The CDR3 runs 13 residues. Germline V gene lookup returns CDR1 MNHNY and CDR2 SVGAGI (reference sequence). The CDR3 coding sequence is TGTGCCAGCAGTTACCAGACTGGAAACACCATATATTTT. Its translation: CASSYQTGNTIYF.

The chain carries TRBV18 and TRBJ1-1; TRBD1 matches 7 bases. Germline V CDR1 and CDR2: KGHSH, LQKENI. This CDR3 is built from 17 residues. Trimming removed 0 bases from V and 1 base from J; junction bases left unmatched: 8. CDR3 nucleotides: TGTGCCAGCTCACCACCTCTGGGACAGTCTACGAACACTGAAGCTTTCTTT. It is translated as CASSPPLGQSTNTEAFF. Looking up the rest from reference TRBV18 and TRBJ1-1 gives the full variable domain: NAGVMQNPRHLVRRRGQEARLRCSPMKGHSHVYWYRQLPEEGLKFMVYLQKENIIDESGMPKERFSAEFPKEGPSILRIQQVVRGDSAAYFCASSPPLGQSTNTEAFFGQGTRLTVV.

This rearrangement joins TRBV5-1 to TRBJ2-5; a possible D gene is TRBD2 (5 bases). From germline, CDR1 is SGHRS and CDR2 YFSETQ. Trimming removed 1 base at V and 9 bases at J, with 7 bases between. The CDR3 covers 11 residues. In nucleotides, the CDR3 is TGCGCCAGCAGCTTGAGAGGGCCCCAGTACTTC. Protein product: CASSLRGPQYF.

The J gene is TRBJ1-2, the V gene TRBV6-6, with 7 bases aligning to TRBD1. Trimming cost V 2 bases and J 8 bases; bases outside gene matches: 8. The CDR3 is made up of 14 amino acids. The germline V gene has CDR1 MNHNY and CDR2 SVGAGI (reference sequence). DNA of the CDR3: TGTGCCAGCAGTTACGAAGGGGGCCCTGGCGGCTACACCTTC. Translated: CASSYEGGPGGYTF.

This clone was found once. V gene TRBV5-5 combines with J gene TRBJ1-2; the D gene is possibly TRBD1 (5 bases). The germline CDR1 and CDR2 sequences are SGHKS and YYEKEE (reference sequence). V lost 2 bases and J lost 2, with 10 bases in between. The CDR3 is 14 amino acids. In DNA form, the CDR3 reads TGTGCCAGCAGCTTTGACAGCACAAACTATGGCTACACCTTC. It is translated as CASSFDSTNYGYTF.

The rearrangement uses TRBV9 and TRBJ1-1, with 7 bases matching TRBD1. V dropped 3 bases and J dropped 1; count of bases not matched to a gene: 3. The CDR3 spans 14 residues. The germline V gene encodes CDR1 SGDLS and CDR2 YYNGEE. Here the CDR3 reads CASSGRDRNTEAFF. The CDR3 bases are TGTGCCAGCAGCGGCCGGGACAGGAACACTGAAGCTTTCTTT.

The chain combines TRBV19 with TRBJ1-6, with 10 nucleotides matching TRBD1. V lost 4 bases and J lost 6; bases outside the gene matches: 3. The germline gives CDR1 LNHDA, CDR2 SQIVND (reference sequence). The CDR3 consists of 15 residues. CDR3 residues: CASSTRTGGNSPLHF. The CDR3 nucleotides are TGTGCCAGTAGTACTAGGACAGGGGGTAATTCACCCCTCCACTTT.

The gene calls are TRBV5-1 and TRBJ2-4; 8 nucleotides agree with TRBD2. There are 15 residues in the CDR3. J was trimmed by 5 bases and V by 0 bases; bases with no gene match: 4. Germline loops: CDR1 SGHRS, CDR2 YFSETQ. The CDR3 spells CASSLVGGGQNIQYF. As DNA, the CDR3 is TGCGCCAGCAGCTTGGTCGGGGGGGGACAAAACATTCAGTACTTC.

The table lists this clone with a count of one. The chain links TRBV6-6 to TRBJ1-2, with D uncertain. CDR3 length: 12 residues. Germline values: CDR1 MNHNY, CDR2 SVGAGI (reference sequence). The germline V and J ends were trimmed by 1 base and 7 bases, with 7 bases remaining between them. CDR3 sequence: CASSYWAGGYTF. CDR3 DNA: TGTGCCAGCAGTTACTGGGCTGGTGGCTACACCTTC.

This clone came up a few times. The chain joins TRBV7-9 to TRBJ1-5; TRBD1 might be the D (6 bases). Germline V CDR1 and CDR2: SEHNR, FQNEAQ (reference sequence). This CDR3 comprises 16 residues. Trimming took off 5 bases at V and 0 bases at J, with 14 bases between the two ends. CDR3 sequence reads: CASSPDGTFSNQPQHF. Here the CDR3 DNA reads TGTGCCAGCAGCCCAGATGGGACATTTAGCAATCAGCCCCAGCATTTT.